This entry is about one TCR delta chain. Its cognate antigen is unknown. One junction end disagrees with the germline gene, perhaps due to a read error. Looked up from germline, CDR1 is TSWWSYY and CDR2 is QGS. CDR3 size: 20 residues. This entry comes from a study of Vδ1+ human thymocytes. Study-wide results and caveats: In the thymus, TRG and TRD repertoires looked highly polyclonal with Gaussian CDR3 lengths. Despite high sort purity, around 19% of thymic T cell receptor delta sequences were Vdelta2. Many TRG clonotypes were shared between donors; TRD repertoires were essentially private.

Alphabeta T cells were depleted, then CD3+ Vdelta1+ Vdelta2- thymocytes were FACS-sorted. Extracted RNA was reverse transcribed into cDNA. CDR3 amplicons came from multiplex PCR with pooled V-gene forward and constant-region reverse primers. TCRdb re-called the multiplex PCR reads with CATT. Of approximately 58,000 delta-chain clones in the sample, roughly 15% were seen once. The receptor was derived from a girl under three years old who had congenital heart surgery. This chain connects TRDV1 to TRDJ1, with TRDD3 identical over 7 bases. The sequencing input was Vdelta1+ gamma-delta thymocytes from the thymus. Subset indicated: FACS-sorted CD3+ TCRalphabeta- TCRVdelta1+ TCRVdelta2- thymocytes. As DNA, the CDR3 is TGTGCTCCTGGGGATATTGGTGGGGGGACAGGGATACAAAGGACCGATAAACTCATCTTT. It is translated as CAPGDIGGGTGIQRTDKLIF.